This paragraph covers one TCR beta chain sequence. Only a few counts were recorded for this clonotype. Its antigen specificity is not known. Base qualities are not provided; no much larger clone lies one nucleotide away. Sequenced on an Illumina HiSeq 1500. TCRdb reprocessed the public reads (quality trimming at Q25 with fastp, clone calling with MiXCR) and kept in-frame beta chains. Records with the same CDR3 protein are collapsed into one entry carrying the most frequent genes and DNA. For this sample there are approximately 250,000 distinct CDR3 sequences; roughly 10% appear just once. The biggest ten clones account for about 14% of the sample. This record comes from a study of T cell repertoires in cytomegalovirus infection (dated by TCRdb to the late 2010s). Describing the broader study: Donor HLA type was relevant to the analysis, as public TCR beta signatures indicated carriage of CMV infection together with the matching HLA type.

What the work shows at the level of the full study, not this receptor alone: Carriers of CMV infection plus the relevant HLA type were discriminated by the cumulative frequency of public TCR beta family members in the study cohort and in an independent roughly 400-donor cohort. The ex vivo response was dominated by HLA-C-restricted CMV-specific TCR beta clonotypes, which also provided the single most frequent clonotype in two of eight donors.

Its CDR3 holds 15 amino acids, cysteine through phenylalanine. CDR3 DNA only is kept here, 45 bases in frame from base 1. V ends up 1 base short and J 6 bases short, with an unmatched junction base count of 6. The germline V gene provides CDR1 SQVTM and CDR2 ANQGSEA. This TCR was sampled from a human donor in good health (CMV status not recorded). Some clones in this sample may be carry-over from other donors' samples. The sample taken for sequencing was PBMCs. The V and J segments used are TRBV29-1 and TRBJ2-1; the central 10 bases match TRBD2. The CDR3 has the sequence CSVEAPAGGLNEQFF. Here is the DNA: TGCAGCGTTGAAGCGCCAGCGGGGGGGCTCAATGAGCAGTTCTTC.